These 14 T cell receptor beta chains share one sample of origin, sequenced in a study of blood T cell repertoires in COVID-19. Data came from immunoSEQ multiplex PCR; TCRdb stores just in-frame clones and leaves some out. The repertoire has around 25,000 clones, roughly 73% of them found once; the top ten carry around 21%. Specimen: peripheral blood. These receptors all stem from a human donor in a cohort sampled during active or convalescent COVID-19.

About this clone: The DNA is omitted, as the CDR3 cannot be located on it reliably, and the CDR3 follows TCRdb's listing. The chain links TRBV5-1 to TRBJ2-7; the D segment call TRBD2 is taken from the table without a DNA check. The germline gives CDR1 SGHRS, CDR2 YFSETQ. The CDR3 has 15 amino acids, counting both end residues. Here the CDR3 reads CASSLDVGGGTRGYF.

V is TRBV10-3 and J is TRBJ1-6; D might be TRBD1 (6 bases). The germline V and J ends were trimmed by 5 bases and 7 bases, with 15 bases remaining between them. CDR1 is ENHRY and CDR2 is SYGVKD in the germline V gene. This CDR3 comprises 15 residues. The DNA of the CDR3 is TGTGCCATCAGTAGGACAGAGGGGCAAAATTCACCCCTCCACTTT. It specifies CAISRTEGQNSPLHF.

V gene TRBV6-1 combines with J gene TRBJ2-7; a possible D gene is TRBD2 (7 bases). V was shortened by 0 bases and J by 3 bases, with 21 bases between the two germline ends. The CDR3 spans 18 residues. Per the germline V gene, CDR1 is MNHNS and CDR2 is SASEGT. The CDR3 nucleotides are TGTGCCAGCAGTGAAGCGCTTCGGCGGGGGCCCCCGCTCTACGAGCAGTACTTC. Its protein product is CASSEALRRGPPLYEQYF.

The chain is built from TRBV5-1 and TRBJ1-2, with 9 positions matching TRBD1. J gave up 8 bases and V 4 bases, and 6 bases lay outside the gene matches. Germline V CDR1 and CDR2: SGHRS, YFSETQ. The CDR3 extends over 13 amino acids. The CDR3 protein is CASSPDRGIGYTF. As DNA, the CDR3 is TGCGCCAGCAGCCCCGACAGGGGGATCGGCTACACCTTC.

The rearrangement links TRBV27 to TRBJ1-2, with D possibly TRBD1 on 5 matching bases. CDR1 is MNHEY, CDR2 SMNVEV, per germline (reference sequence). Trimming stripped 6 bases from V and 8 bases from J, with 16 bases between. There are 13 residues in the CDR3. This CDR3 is CASRLQGLGGYTF. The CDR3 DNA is TGTGCCAGCAGACTCCAGGGTTTGGGGGGCTACACCTTC.

The CDR3 region has the DNA TGTGCCAGCAGTTACCGAAGAGTGTATAGCAATCAGCCCCAGCATTTT. Translating gives CASSYRRVYSNQPQHF. The chain has TRBV6-6 and TRBJ1-5; D unclear. This CDR3 is 16 amino acids long. The germline gives CDR1 MNHNY, CDR2 SVGAGI (reference sequence). V lost 2 bases, J lost 0 bases, and 11 bases lay in between.

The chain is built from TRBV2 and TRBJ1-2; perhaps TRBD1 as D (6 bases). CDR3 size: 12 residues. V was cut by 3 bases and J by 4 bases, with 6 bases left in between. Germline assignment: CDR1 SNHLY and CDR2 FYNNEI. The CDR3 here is CASSETGYGYTF. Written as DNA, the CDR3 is TGTGCCAGCAGTGAGACAGGCTATGGCTACACCTTC.

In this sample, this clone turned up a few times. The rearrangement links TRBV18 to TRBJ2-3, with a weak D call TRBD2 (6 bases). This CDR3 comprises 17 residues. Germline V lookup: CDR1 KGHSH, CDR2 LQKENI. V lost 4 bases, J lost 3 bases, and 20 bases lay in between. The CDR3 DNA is TGTGCCAGCTCACTGAAAGGCGGGACCCACTTAACAGATACGCAGTATTTT. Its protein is CASSLKGGTHLTDTQYF.

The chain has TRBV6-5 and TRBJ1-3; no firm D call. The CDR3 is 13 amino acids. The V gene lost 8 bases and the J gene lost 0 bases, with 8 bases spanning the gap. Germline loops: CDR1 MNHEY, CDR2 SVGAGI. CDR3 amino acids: CASREVSGNTIYF. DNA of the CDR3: TGTGCCAGCCGAGAGGTCTCTGGAAACACCATATATTTT.

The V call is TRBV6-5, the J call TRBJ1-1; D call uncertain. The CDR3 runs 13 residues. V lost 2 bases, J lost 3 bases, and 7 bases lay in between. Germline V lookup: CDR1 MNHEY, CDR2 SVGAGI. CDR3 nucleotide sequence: TGTGCCAGCAGTTACCGCAGATACACTGAAGCTTTCTTT. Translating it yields CASSYRRYTEAFF.

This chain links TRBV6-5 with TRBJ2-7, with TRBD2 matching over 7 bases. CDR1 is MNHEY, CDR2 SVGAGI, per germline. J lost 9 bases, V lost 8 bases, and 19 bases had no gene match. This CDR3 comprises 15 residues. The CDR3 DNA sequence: TGTGCCAGCCAACTCCTCGGGGAGGGGCCTAGGGGGCAGTACTTC. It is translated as CASQLLGEGPRGQYF.

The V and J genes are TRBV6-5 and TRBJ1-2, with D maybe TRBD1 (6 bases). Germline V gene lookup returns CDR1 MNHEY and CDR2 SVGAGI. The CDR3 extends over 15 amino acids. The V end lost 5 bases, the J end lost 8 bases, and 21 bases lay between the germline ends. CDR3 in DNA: TGTGCCAGCAGTCAACCGGGACATGGGGTGGTAGGCTACACCTTC. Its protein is CASSQPGHGVVGYTF.

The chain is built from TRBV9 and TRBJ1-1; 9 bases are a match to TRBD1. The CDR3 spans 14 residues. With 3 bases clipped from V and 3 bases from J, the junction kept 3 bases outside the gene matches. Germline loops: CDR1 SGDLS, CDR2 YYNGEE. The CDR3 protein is CASSGGQGHTEAFF. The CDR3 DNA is TGTGCCAGCAGCGGGGGACAGGGACACACTGAAGCTTTCTTT. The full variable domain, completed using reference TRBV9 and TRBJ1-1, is DSGVTQTPKHLITATGQRVTLRCSPRSGDLSVYWYQQSLDQGLQFLIQYYNGEERAKGNILERFSAQQFPDLHSELNLSSLELGDSALYFCASSGGQGHTEAFFGQGTRLTVV.

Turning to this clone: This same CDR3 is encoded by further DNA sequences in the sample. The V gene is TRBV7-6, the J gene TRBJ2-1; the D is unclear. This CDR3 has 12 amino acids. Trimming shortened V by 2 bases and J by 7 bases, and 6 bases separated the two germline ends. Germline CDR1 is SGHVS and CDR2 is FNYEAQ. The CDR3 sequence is CASSLKENEQFF. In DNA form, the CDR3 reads TGTGCCAGCAGCTTAAAGGAGAATGAGCAGTTCTTC. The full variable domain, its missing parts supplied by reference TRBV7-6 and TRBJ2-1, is GAGVSQSPRYKVTKRGQDVALRCDPISGHVSLYWYRQALGQGPEFLTYFNYEAQQDKSGLPNDRFSAERPEGSISTLTIQRTEQRDSAMYRCASSLKENEQFFGPGTRLTVL.